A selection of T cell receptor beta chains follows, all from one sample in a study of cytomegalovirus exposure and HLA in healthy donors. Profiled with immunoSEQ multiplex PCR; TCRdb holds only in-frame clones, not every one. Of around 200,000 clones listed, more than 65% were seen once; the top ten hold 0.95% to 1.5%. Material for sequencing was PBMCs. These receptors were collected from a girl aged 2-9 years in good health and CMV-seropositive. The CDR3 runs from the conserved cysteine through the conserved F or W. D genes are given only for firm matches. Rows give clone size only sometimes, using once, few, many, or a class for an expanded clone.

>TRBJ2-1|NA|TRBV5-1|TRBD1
TGCGCCAGCAGTGCCGGGACAGCAATCAATGAGCAGTTCTTC
CASSAGTAINEQFF
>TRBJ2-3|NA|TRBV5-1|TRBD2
TGCGCCAGCAGCTTAGGCGCGGGGGAGACAGATACGCAGTATTTT
CASSLGAGETDTQYF
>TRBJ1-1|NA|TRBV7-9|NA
TGTGCCAGCAGCGAAAAACGGTTGAACACTGAAGCTTTCTTT
CASSEKRLNTEAFF
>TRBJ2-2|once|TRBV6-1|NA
TGTGCCAGCAGTGTCGGGGGTTACAACACCGGGGAGCTGTTTTTT
CASSVGGYNTGELFF
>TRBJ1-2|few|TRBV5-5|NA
TGTGCCAGCAGCCTACTTTCTGGCTACACCTTC
CASSLLSGYTF
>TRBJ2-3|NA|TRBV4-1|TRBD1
TGCGCCAGCAGCCCGGACAGGGGAGAAGATACGCAGTATTTT
CASSPDRGEDTQYF
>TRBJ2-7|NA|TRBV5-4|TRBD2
TGTGCCAGCAGCTTATTTTCACTAGCGGGAGACGAGCAGTACTTC
CASSLFSLAGDEQYF
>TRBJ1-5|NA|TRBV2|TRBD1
TGTGCCAGCAAAGGGACAGGGGGCTATCAGCCCCAGCATTTT
CASKGTGGYQPQHF
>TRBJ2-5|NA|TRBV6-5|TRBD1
TGTGCCAGCAGTTACGTAACAGGGGAGGAGACCCAGTACTTC
CASSYVTGEETQYF
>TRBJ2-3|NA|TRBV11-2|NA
TGTGCCAGCAGCGAAAATTTAGCGCAGTATTTT
CASSENLAQYF
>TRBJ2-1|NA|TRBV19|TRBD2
TGTGCCAGTAGTACAACGGGTCGACTAGCGCGCAATGAGCAGTTCTTC
CASSTTGRLARNEQFF
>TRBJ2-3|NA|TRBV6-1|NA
TGTGCCAGCCACGTGCCAGCGACAGATACGCAGTATTTT
CASHVPATDTQYF